The source of this T cell receptor beta chain is a study of blood T cell repertoires in COVID-19. Study context: COVID-19 samples, acute and convalescent, were from the United States, Italy and Spain. The analysed material was cDNA or gDNA that came from T cells, B-cell-depleted T cells, or PBMCs.

Per the original methods: Nucleated cell counts were estimated from reference gene primer amplification. Data came from immunoSEQ multiplex PCR; TCRdb stores just in-frame clones and leaves some out. V, J and clone size derive from that table, while D and trimming were established from the DNA sequence. The table shows about 300,000 clones, with less than 90% occurring only once. This clone was seen just once. Germline-derived CDR1 and CDR2 are MNHEY and SVGAGI. J gave up 2 bases and V 2 bases, and 6 bases lay outside the gene matches. CDR3 length equals 15 residues. J is TRBJ2-7 and V is TRBV6-5; 7 bases fit TRBD2. The sequence was obtained from a human donor in a cohort sampled during active COVID-19. Sequenced input: peripheral blood. The CDR3 reads CASSYGTGGTYEQYF. As DNA, the CDR3 is TGTGCCAGCAGTTACGGTACGGGAGGTACCTACGAGCAGTACTTC.